This paragraph reports one TCR beta chain. Antigen: not known. This sample stems from a study of early T cells in non-severe SARS-CoV-2 infection. Study at large: Unsorted whole blood bulk RNA was sequenced, with unpaired chains. Study observations and caveats: VDJdb matching, biased toward anti-spike CD8 responses, missed private and CD4 specificities.

Deletions cut 5 bases from V and 2 bases from J, with 18 bases between. The germline CDR1 and CDR2 sequences are SGHNT and YENEEA. This CDR3 has 17 amino acids. Unique molecular identifiers tagged individual cDNA molecules. TCRdb reprocessed the 5' RACE reads with MiXCR, giving one entry per CDR3 protein. The sample lists tens of thousands of distinct CDR3 sequences, 8.5% to 10% seen once, with under 4.5% in the top ten. The specimen comprised whole blood, sampled at baseline. This receptor was obtained from an adult who was a healthcare worker with PCR-confirmed SARS-CoV-2 infection or an uninfected control (not recorded which). The chain employs TRBV11-3 and TRBJ2-2; D possibly matches TRBD1 or TRBD2 (5 bases each). The CDR3 protein is CASSPGRFDTNTGELFF. The CDR3 bases are TGTGCCAGCAGCCCGGGACGTTTTGACACCAACACCGGGGAGCTGTTTTTT.